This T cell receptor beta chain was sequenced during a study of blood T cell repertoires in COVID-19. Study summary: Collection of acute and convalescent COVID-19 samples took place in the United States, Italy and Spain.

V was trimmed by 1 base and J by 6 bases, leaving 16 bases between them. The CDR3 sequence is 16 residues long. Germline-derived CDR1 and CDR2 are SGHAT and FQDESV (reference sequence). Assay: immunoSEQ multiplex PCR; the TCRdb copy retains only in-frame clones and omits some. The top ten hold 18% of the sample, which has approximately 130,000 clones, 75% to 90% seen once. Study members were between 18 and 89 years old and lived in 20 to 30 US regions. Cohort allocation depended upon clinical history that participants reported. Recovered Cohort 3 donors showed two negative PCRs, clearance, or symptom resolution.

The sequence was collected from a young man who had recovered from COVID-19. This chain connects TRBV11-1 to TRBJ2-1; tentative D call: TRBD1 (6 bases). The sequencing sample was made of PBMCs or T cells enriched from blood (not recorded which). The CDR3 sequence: CASSLGGSGARNEQFF. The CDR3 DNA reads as TGTGCCAGCAGCTTAGGGGGGTCAGGGGCCCGCAATGAGCAGTTCTTC.